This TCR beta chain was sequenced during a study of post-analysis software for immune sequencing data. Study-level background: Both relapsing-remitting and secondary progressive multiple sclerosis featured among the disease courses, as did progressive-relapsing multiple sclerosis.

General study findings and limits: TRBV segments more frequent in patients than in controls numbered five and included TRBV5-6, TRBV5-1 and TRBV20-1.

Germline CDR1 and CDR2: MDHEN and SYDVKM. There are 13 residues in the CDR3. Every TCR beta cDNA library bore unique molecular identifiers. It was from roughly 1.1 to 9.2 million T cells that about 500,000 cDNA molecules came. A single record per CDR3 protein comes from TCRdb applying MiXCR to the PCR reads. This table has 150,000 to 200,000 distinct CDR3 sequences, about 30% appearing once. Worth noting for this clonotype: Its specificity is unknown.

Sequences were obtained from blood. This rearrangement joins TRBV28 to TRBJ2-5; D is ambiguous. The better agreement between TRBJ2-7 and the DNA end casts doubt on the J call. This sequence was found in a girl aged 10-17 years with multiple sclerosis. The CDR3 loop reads CASSRQLTYEQYF. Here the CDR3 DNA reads TGTGCCAGCAGTCGACAACTGACCTACGAGCAGTACTTC.